These 6 T cell receptor beta chains were all obtained from the same sample, sequenced in a study of T cell changes during pregnancy in multiple sclerosis. Sequencing was performed with immunoSEQ multiplex PCR; in TCRdb, only in-frame clones are kept and a portion is missing. The sample has about 50,000 clones, around 92% seen once. The material sequenced was CD8+ T cells from peripheral blood mononuclear cells, taken in the first trimester of pregnancy. Receptor source: a female donor with multiple sclerosis, enrolled in a pregnancy study.

The DNA of the CDR3 is TGCGCCAGCAGGTACAGCGGGGGAGTGACTGAAGCTTTCTTT. It is translated as CASRYSGGVTEAFF. The rearrangement uses TRBV5-1 and TRBJ1-1, with D tentatively TRBD1 (5 bases). V shed 5 bases and J shed 5 bases, with 16 bases lying between them. Germline assignment: CDR1 SGHRS and CDR2 YFSETQ. The CDR3 spans 14 residues.

This clone was recorded once. The CDR3 DNA follows: TGTGCCAGCAGCCAAGGACAGGGGTCCTACGAGCAGTACTTC. Amino acid sequence: CASSQGQGSYEQYF. The chain combines TRBV13 with TRBJ2-7; TRBD1 matches at 9 bases. Trimming cost V 5 bases and J 1 base; bases outside gene matches: 3. CDR3 length equals 14 residues. The germline CDR1 and CDR2 sequences are PRHDT and FYEKMQ (reference sequence). The full variable domain, completed using reference TRBV13 and TRBJ2-7, is AAGVIQSPRHLIKEKRETATLKCYPIPRHDTVYWYQQGPGQDPQFLISFYEKMQSDKGSIPDRFSAQQFSDYHSELNMSSLELGDSALYFCASSQGQGSYEQYFGPGTRLTVT.

V gene TRBV10-3 combines with J gene TRBJ2-2; D possibly corresponds to TRBD2 (6 bases). The V and J ends lost 4 bases and 6 bases respectively, with 9 bases between them. Germline-derived CDR1 and CDR2 are ENHRY and SYGVKD. The CDR3 spans 13 residues. In nucleotides, the CDR3 is TGTGCCATCAGTGGAGGAGGGGCCGGGGAGCTGTTTTTT. It encodes CAISGGGAGELFF.

The genes are TRBV6-6 and TRBJ1-1; 8 bases are a match to TRBD1. This CDR3 is built from 13 residues. V lost 8 bases, J lost 6 bases, and 8 bases stayed unmatched. Germline lookup yields CDR1 MNHNY and CDR2 SVGAGI (reference sequence). DNA for the CDR3: TGTGCCAGCTCGACAGGGGACCGCGCTGAAGCTTTCTTT. Encoded protein: CASSTGDRAEAFF.

This rearrangement joins TRBV7-9 to TRBJ2-7; maybe TRBD1 (6 bases). The CDR3 runs 14 residues. Looked up from germline, CDR1 is SEHNR and CDR2 is FQNEAQ (reference sequence). Trimming removed 6 bases from V and 2 bases from J, with 14 bases in between. CDR3 DNA: TGTGCCAGCAGACCCTCGACAGGAGCCTACGAGCAGTACTTC. Residues: CASRPSTGAYEQYF. Using reference TRBV7-9 and TRBJ2-7 for the parts outside the CDR3, the full variable domain is DTGVSQNPRHKITKRGQNVTFRCDPISEHNRLYWYRQTLGQGPEFLTYFQNEAQLEKSRLLSDRFSAERPKGSFSTLEIQRTEQGDSAMYLCASRPSTGAYEQYFGPGTRLTVT.

The rearrangement links TRBV14 to TRBJ1-2; tentatively, D is TRBD1 (5 bases). CDR1 SGHDN and CDR2 FVKESK come from the germline V gene. The CDR3 sequence is 13 residues long. The V gene lost 1 base and the J gene lost 4 bases, with 7 bases spanning the gap. The CDR3 DNA sequence: TGTGCCAGCAGCCAAGTGGGGGGCTATGGCTACACCTTC. Protein product: CASSQVGGYGYTF.